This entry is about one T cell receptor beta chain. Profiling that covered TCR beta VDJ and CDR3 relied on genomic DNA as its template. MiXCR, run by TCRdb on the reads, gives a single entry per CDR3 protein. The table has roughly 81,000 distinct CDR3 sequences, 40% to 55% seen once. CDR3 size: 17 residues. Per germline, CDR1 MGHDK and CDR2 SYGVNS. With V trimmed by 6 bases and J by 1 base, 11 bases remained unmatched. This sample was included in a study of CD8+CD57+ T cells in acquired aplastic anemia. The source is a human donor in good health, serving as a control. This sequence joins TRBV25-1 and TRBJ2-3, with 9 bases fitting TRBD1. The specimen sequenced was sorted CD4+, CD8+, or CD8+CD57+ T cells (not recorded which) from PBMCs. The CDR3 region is CASSQEVGTGRTDTQYF. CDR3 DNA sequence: TGTGCCAGCAGCCAAGAGGTAGGGACAGGGCGCACAGATACGCAGTATTTT.